A single sample gave rise to the 16 T cell receptor beta chains below, sequenced in a study of blood T cell repertoires in COVID-19. Sequencing was performed with immunoSEQ multiplex PCR; in TCRdb, only in-frame clones are kept and a portion is missing. The sample has about 210,000 clones; roughly 85% are singletons. The sequencing sample was made of peripheral blood. The receptor set was obtained from a woman aged 40 to 50 with active or convalescent COVID-19.

This clone was seen once. The V call is TRBV28, the J call TRBJ1-4, with D perhaps TRBD1 (5 bases). V dropped 5 bases and J dropped 7 bases, with 20 bases sitting between them. The CDR3 spans 16 residues. Germline assignment: CDR1 MDHEN and CDR2 SYDVKM. The CDR3 protein is CASSLSSGTRSEKLFF. The CDR3 DNA follows: TGTGCCAGCAGTCTTAGTTCCGGGACTCGAAGTGAAAAACTGTTTTTT.

This rearrangement joins TRBV6-6 to TRBJ2-7; perhaps TRBD2 as D (5 bases). There are 14 residues in the CDR3. Trimming cost V 0 bases and J 2 bases, with 8 bases left between them. Per germline, CDR1 MNHNY and CDR2 SVGAGI (reference sequence). The CDR3 protein is CASSYSPGTYEQYF. The DNA of the CDR3 is TGTGCCAGCAGTTACTCCCCGGGGACCTACGAGCAGTACTTC.

V usage is TRBV24-1 and J usage is TRBJ2-2, with 12 nucleotides matching TRBD2. Germline V gene lookup returns CDR1 KGHDR and CDR2 SFDVKD. The CDR3 length is 20 residues. V dropped 0 bases and J dropped 4; count of bases not matched to a gene: 11. This CDR3 is CATSDLPGLAGGPSTGELFF. DNA of the CDR3: TGTGCCACCAGTGATTTGCCGGGCCTAGCGGGAGGGCCGAGCACCGGGGAGCTGTTTTTT.

The V gene is TRBV10-3, the J gene TRBJ2-3, with 12 positions matching TRBD2. Germline loops: CDR1 ENHRY, CDR2 SYGVKD. After removal of 6 bases from V and 0 bases from J, the junction contained 4 bases not matched to a gene. The CDR3 has 16 residues. The CDR3 is CAISSLAGGSTDTQYF. The CDR3 region has the DNA TGTGCCATCAGCTCACTAGCGGGGGGTAGCACAGATACGCAGTATTTT.

The chain links TRBV25-1 to TRBJ1-2; the D gene is possibly TRBD1 (5 bases). V was cut by 8 bases and J by 7 bases, with 20 bases left in between. CDR3 length equals 14 residues. The germline V gene has CDR1 MGHDK and CDR2 SYGVNS. The CDR3, as DNA: TGTGCCAGCGGCCCCCCAGGAGGGGCGGGTGGCTACACCTTC. Amino acids: CASGPPGGAGGYTF.

Note on this clone: Additional DNA sequences in this sample encode the identical CDR3. J is TRBJ1-5 and V is TRBV30; D may be TRBD1 (6 bases). Looked up from germline, CDR1 is GTSNPN and CDR2 is SVGIG (reference sequence). The ends were cut back, 3 bases at V and 3 bases at J, with 9 bases in the middle. The CDR3 has 13 residues. CDR3 bases: TGTGCCTGGAGCAGGGGATCCAATCAGCCCCAGCATTTT. This gives the protein CAWSRGSNQPQHF.

The chain is built from TRBV11-2 and TRBJ2-7; D is ambiguous. With 5 bases removed from V and 7 bases from J, the gap between germline ends came to 9 bases. Germline loops: CDR1 SGHAT, CDR2 FQNNGV. This CDR3 has 11 amino acids. CDR3 sequence reads: CASSIIAEQYF. CDR3 coding DNA: TGTGCCAGCAGCATCATAGCTGAGCAGTACTTC.

The chain recombines TRBV5-4 with TRBJ1-1; TRBD1 might be the D (6 bases). V was clipped by 0 bases and J by 3 bases, with 12 bases between them. From germline, CDR1 is SGHNT and CDR2 YYREEE (reference sequence). This CDR3 contains 15 residues. The CDR3 sequence is CASSLGQGPDTEAFF. DNA of the CDR3: TGTGCCAGCAGCTTGGGCCAGGGGCCGGACACTGAAGCTTTCTTT.

The V call is TRBV7-2, the J call TRBJ2-3; 8 bases map to TRBD2. The germline V gene has CDR1 SGHTA and CDR2 FQGNSA. Germline trimming cut 5 bases from V and 1 base from J; bases unmatched to any gene: 5. There are 15 residues in the CDR3. The CDR3 DNA sequence: TGTGCCAGCAGCGTAGGTAGCGGGGGCACAGATACGCAGTATTTT. Protein: CASSVGSGGTDTQYF.

The CDR3 sequence: CASSYSTGIGYGYTF. The DNA of the CDR3 is TGTGCCAGCAGCTATTCGACCGGGATAGGCTATGGCTACACCTTC. The chain combines TRBV7-2 with TRBJ1-2; D is ambiguous. The CDR3 extends over 15 amino acids. The germline gives CDR1 SGHTA, CDR2 FQGNSA. Trimming removed 4 bases from V and 4 bases from J, with 16 bases in between.

The chain employs TRBV25-1 and TRBJ1-1, with unresolved D. V gave up 5 bases and J gave up 9 bases, with 13 bases separating them. CDR3 length: 12 amino acids. Germline V gene sequence: CDR1 MGHDK, CDR2 SYGVNS. The CDR3 protein is CASSPLAGKAFF. As DNA, the CDR3 is TGTGCCAGCAGTCCCCTCGCAGGTAAAGCTTTCTTT.

The CDR3 DNA sequence: TGTGCCAGCAGCGTAGGGACAGGGGTTACGAATTCACCCCTCCACTTT. Translated, it gives CASSVGTGVTNSPLHF. The J gene is TRBJ1-6, the V gene TRBV9; the match to TRBD1 covers 9 bases. V was clipped by 0 bases and J by 7 bases; unmatched bases: 5. CDR3 length: 16 residues. The V gene's germline CDR1 is SGDLS and CDR2 YYNGEE.

This chain connects TRBV5-1 to TRBJ2-2; 11 bases align to TRBD1. After removal of 4 bases from V and 5 bases from J, the junction contained 7 bases not matched to a gene. Germline V gene sequence: CDR1 SGHRS, CDR2 YFSETQ. This CDR3 is 16 amino acids long. CDR3 residues: CASSQRTGGETGELFF. The CDR3 bases are TGCGCCAGCAGCCAACGGACAGGGGGCGAAACCGGGGAGCTGTTTTTT.

The J gene is TRBJ1-4, the V gene TRBV25-1; D is ambiguous. Germline V gene sequence: CDR1 MGHDK, CDR2 SYGVNS. Trimming pared 6 bases from V and 0 bases from J, leaving 8 bases between. The CDR3 spans 14 residues. CDR3: CASRAGATNEKLFF. The CDR3 bases are TGTGCCAGCAGGGCAGGTGCAACTAATGAAAAACTGTTTTTT.

This rearrangement joins TRBV7-2 to TRBJ2-3, with TRBD2 identical over 12 bases. With V trimmed by 5 bases and J by 7 bases, 13 bases remained unmatched. The CDR3 covers 17 residues. Germline CDR1 is SGHTA and CDR2 is FQGNSA. CDR3 loop: CASSPRTSGRTGYTQYF. Here the CDR3 DNA reads TGTGCCAGCAGCCCCCGAACTAGCGGGAGGACCGGTTATACGCAGTATTTT. The full variable domain, in which reference TRBV7-2 and TRBJ2-3 provide the parts outside the CDR3, is GAGVSQSPSNKVTEKGKDVELRCDPISGHTALYWYRQSLGQGLEFLIYFQGNSAPDKSGLPSDRFSAERTGGSVSTLTIQRTQQEDSAVYLCASSPRTSGRTGYTQYFGPGTRLTVL.

The V and J genes are TRBV5-1 and TRBJ1-5; a possible D gene is TRBD1 (5 bases). V lost 3 bases and J lost 0, with 10 bases in between. There are 15 residues in the CDR3. CDR1 SGHRS and CDR2 YFSETQ come from the germline V gene. As DNA, the CDR3 is TGCGCCAGCAGCTGGACACCTAATAGCAATCAGCCCCAGCATTTT. This encodes CASSWTPNSNQPQHF.